A selection of T cell receptor beta chains follows, all from one sample in a study of shared clonotypes between healthy human individuals. Data came from immunoSEQ multiplex PCR; TCRdb stores just in-frame clones and leaves some out. The repertoire holds almost 700,000 clones, with 92% as singletons. Source material: naive CD8+ T cells sorted from blood. These receptors all come from a man younger than 45 in good health. Each CDR3 is given with its conserved first and last residue. The D gene is left open where the match is weak. Part of the rows lack a size; the others show once, few, many or a class for expanded clones.

len	abundance	v_gene	d_gene	j_gene	CDR3aa	CDR3nt
16	.	TRBV19	TRBD2	TRBJ2-1	CASSGMTSGLYNEQFF	TGTGCCAGTAGTGGCATGACTAGCGGGCTTTACAATGAGCAGTTCTTC
17	.	TRBV28	TRBD2	TRBJ2-7	CASRTGDLGLASYEQYF	TGTGCCAGCAGGACAGGTGACCTTGGACTAGCGTCCTACGAGCAGTACTTC
15	.	TRBV9	.	TRBJ2-7	CASSVEEVNSYEQYF	TGTGCCAGCAGCGTAGAAGAGGTAAACTCCTACGAGCAGTACTTC
18	once	TRBV13	.	TRBJ2-7	CASSLGRFGGPLKYEQYF	TGTGCCAGCAGCTTAGGCCGTTTCGGGGGCCCTCTCAAATACGAGCAGTACTTC
15	.	TRBV5-6	.	TRBJ2-5	CASKLEGPGWETQYF	TGTGCCAGCAAGTTAGAGGGGCCAGGGTGGGAGACCCAGTACTTC
13	.	TRBV7-2	.	TRBJ2-7	CASSLGVAYEQYF	TGTGCCAGCAGCTTAGGGGTGGCCTACGAGCAGTACTTC
15	.	TRBV6-5	TRBD2	TRBJ2-1	CASSRLAGTYNEQFF	TGTGCCAGCAGCAGACTAGCGGGAACTTACAATGAGCAGTTCTTC
13	.	TRBV19	.	TRBJ2-1	CASSTVNRDEQFF	TGTGCCAGTAGCACCGTCAATCGAGATGAGCAGTTCTTC
16	.	TRBV30	TRBD2	TRBJ2-7	CAWSVPLLAVPYEQYF	TGTGCCTGGAGTGTACCCTTGCTAGCGGTTCCTTACGAGCAGTACTTC
17	.	TRBV19	TRBD2	TRBJ2-1	CASSIVPQTSGAGEQFF	TGTGCCAGTAGTATTGTCCCACAGACTAGCGGGGCGGGGGAGCAGTTCTTC
16	.	TRBV7-9	TRBD1	TRBJ2-7	CASRPSFAGQGNEQYF	TGTGCCAGCAGACCCTCATTCGCGGGACAGGGAAACGAGCAGTACTTC
15	.	TRBV7-8	TRBD2	TRBJ2-7	CASSPGTSVSDEQYF	TGTGCCAGCAGCCCGGGGACTAGCGTCTCAGACGAGCAGTACTTC
14	.	TRBV10-2	.	TRBJ2-3	CASKGSGYTDTQYF	TGCGCCAGCAAAGGTAGCGGATACACAGATACGCAGTATTTT
14	.	TRBV7-8	.	TRBJ1-2	CASSTGPVDYGYTF	TGTGCCAGCAGCACAGGACCGGTAGACTATGGCTACACCTTC
15	.	TRBV5-1	.	TRBJ2-3	CASSLISRSTDTQYF	TGCGCCAGCAGCTTAATTTCCAGGAGCACAGATACGCAGTATTTT
14	.	TRBV6-1	.	TRBJ2-2	CASTRVVGTGELFF	TGTGCCAGCACGAGGGTTGTTGGCACCGGGGAGCTGTTTTTT
15	.	TRBV27	.	TRBJ2-7	CASSPFAGKHYEQYF	TGTGCCAGCAGTCCTTTCGCGGGTAAGCACTACGAGCAGTACTTC
14	once	TRBV19	.	TRBJ2-7	CASSIIPGPYEQYF	TGTGCCAGTAGTATTATCCCAGGACCCTACGAGCAGTACTTC
13	.	TRBV7-2	.	TRBJ2-7	CASSLALQYEQYF	TGTGCCAGCAGCTTAGCGCTACAGTACGAGCAGTACTTC
16	.	TRBV10-3	.	TRBJ1-5	CAISVNRHEGEEPQHF	TGTGCCATCAGTGTAAATCGACATGAGGGAGAGGAGCCCCAGCATTTT
16	.	TRBV4-3	.	TRBJ2-7	CASSQDRGSQGYEQYF	TGCGCCAGCAGCCAAGATCGAGGCAGCCAGGGCTACGAGCAGTACTTC
15	.	TRBV4-2	TRBD2	TRBJ2-7	CASSQIAGSSYEQYF	TGTGCCAGCAGCCAAATAGCGGGAAGCTCCTACGAGCAGTACTTC
16	.	TRBV7-2	.	TRBJ2-5	CASSLVRGQGQETQYF	TGTGCCAGCAGCTTAGTCCGGGGGCAAGGCCAAGAGACCCAGTACTTC
16	.	TRBV28	.	TRBJ1-5	CASSLPGQDSNQPQHF	TGTGCCAGCAGTTTGCCGGGCCAGGATAGCAATCAGCCCCAGCATTTT
16	.	TRBV9	.	TRBJ2-3	CASSVGDRLGTDTQYF	TGTGCCAGCAGCGTAGGAGACAGGTTGGGAACAGATACGCAGTATTTT
12	.	TRBV5-1	.	TRBJ2-1	CASSLELSEQFF	TGCGCCAGCAGCTTGGAGTTATCTGAGCAGTTCTTC
17	.	TRBV4-1	.	TRBJ1-4	CASSQDGRARIQEKLFF	TGCGCCAGCAGCCAAGATGGGAGGGCCCGAATTCAAGAAAAACTGTTTTTT
11	.	TRBV29-1	.	TRBJ1-4	CSATEDEKLFF	TGCAGCGCCACGGAAGATGAAAAACTGTTTTTT
15	.	TRBV7-3	.	TRBJ2-1	CASSLTAVQASEQFF	TGTGCCAGCAGCTTAACGGCCGTCCAGGCGAGTGAGCAGTTCTTC
13	.	TRBV29-1	TRBD1	TRBJ2-5	CSASSDREETQYF	TGCAGCGCCTCCTCGGACAGGGAAGAGACCCAGTACTTC
17	.	TRBV7-9	TRBD1	TRBJ2-2	CASSRLYRGENTGELFF	TGTGCCAGCAGCCGCCTATACAGGGGTGAGAACACCGGGGAGCTGTTTTTT
15	.	TRBV5-1	.	TRBJ2-3	CASSFRTAGVDTQYF	TGCGCCAGCAGCTTCAGGACCGCCGGAGTAGATACGCAGTATTTT
16	.	TRBV6-5	.	TRBJ1-1	CASSYSVGQMNTEAFF	TGTGCCAGCAGTTACTCGGTGGGCCAGATGAACACTGAAGCTTTCTTT
14	.	TRBV11-2	.	TRBJ1-2	CASSHPGPSEGYTF	TGTGCCAGCAGCCACCCCGGGCCCTCGGAGGGCTACACCTTC
15	.	TRBV11-2	.	TRBJ2-1	CASSEEVGGRNEQFF	TGTGCCAGCAGCGAGGAGGTTGGGGGTCGAAATGAGCAGTTCTTC